A selection of T cell receptor beta chains follows, all from one sample in a study of OX40 agonist ivuxolimab in advanced cancers. The protocol was immunoSEQ multiplex PCR, while the TCRdb copy is restricted to in-frame clones and leaves out a portion. This table holds roughly 100,000 clones, about 90% found once. The sample consisted of CD4+ or CD8+ T cells sorted from blood, taken in a trial of the OX40 agonist ivuxolimab. Receptors were obtained from an adult with an advanced solid tumor such as melanoma, head and neck, liver or kidney cancer. Both conserved end residues are part of each CDR3. A D gene is named only where the DNA matches it firmly. Not all rows give a size; the values are once, few, many and, for expanded clones, a class.

NA TRBJ1-3 NA TRBV30 TGTGCCTGGAGACCCACCGGGACTGGGAGCAACACCATATATTTT CAWRPTGTGSNTIYF
NA TRBJ2-5 NA TRBV19 TGTGCCAGTAGTATAAATCGACTGCGAGAGACCCAGTACTTC CASSINRLRETQYF
NA TRBJ2-7 NA TRBV6-5 TGTGCCAGCAGTTACTCGCAGGAAGCCTACGAGCAGTACTTC CASSYSQEAYEQYF
NA TRBJ1-2 NA TRBV5-8 TGTGCCAGCAGCTTGGGTGCAGGGGCCTGCTATGGCTACACCTTC CASSLGAGACYGYTF
NA TRBJ1-4 NA TRBV29-1 TGCAGCGTTGCTCCGGCTAAGGGGGAAAAACTGTTTTTT CSVAPAKGEKLFF
NA TRBJ1-1 NA TRBV19 TGTGCCAGTAGTCTACAGCGATACACTGAAGCTTTCTTT CASSLQRYTEAFF
NA TRBJ2-2 NA TRBV6-1 TGTGCCAGCTACTTTTGGGGGGACACCGGGGAGCTGTTTTTT CASYFWGDTGELFF
TRBD2 TRBJ2-1 NA TRBV30 TGTGCCTGGAGCCCTAGCGGGAGTCGGGGGCAGTTCTTC CAWSPSGSRGQFF
TRBD2 TRBJ2-7 once TRBV7-3 TGTGCCAGCAGCTTCTGGACTAGCGGGAGCTGCGACGAGCAGTACTTC CASSFWTSGSCDEQYF
NA TRBJ1-4 NA TRBV10-3 TGTGCCATCAGTGCGGAGGGTACTTTAGAAAAACTGTTTTTT CAISAEGTLEKLFF
TRBD2 TRBJ2-1 NA TRBV2 TGTGCCAGCAGACGGACTAGCGAAAATGAGCAGTTCTTC CASRRTSENEQFF
NA TRBJ2-1 NA TRBV7-9 TGTGCCAGCAGCAGCCCTGGGGGGGCGTTACACAATGAGCAGTTCTTC CASSSPGGALHNEQFF
NA TRBJ1-5 NA TRBV19 TGTGCCAGTAGTCCCGGGGGGGGCTCGCAGCCCCAGCATTTT CASSPGGGSQPQHF
NA TRBJ1-4 NA TRBV11-2 TGTGCCAGCAGCTTAGTGCGAGGGGTGGTTGAAAAACTGTTTTTT CASSLVRGVVEKLFF
NA TRBJ1-1 NA TRBV5-1 TGCGCCAGCAGCCCGAGGACAGCGAACACTGAAGCTTTCTTT CASSPRTANTEAFF
NA TRBJ1-1 NA TRBV9 TGTGCCAGCAGCTCCCGAGGGGGTCGGATACTGAGGACTGAAGCTTTCTTT CASSSRGGRILRTEAFF
NA TRBJ2-3 NA TRBV10-3 TGTGCCATTCGCACGTGGCCACCTGGCACAGATACGCAGTATTTT CAIRTWPPGTDTQYF
TRBD2 TRBJ2-7 NA TRBV6-5 TGTGCCAGCAGTTACTCCCTAGCGGGAGGGTACGAGCAGTACTTC CASSYSLAGGYEQYF
TRBD1 TRBJ2-3 NA TRBV30 TGTGCCTGGACCGAGGAGACAGGGCTGACAGATACGCAGTATTTT CAWTEETGLTDTQYF
TRBD1 TRBJ2-3 NA TRBV5-1 TGCGCCAGCAGCTGGGGGACAGGGGGCAGCACAGATACGCAGTATTTT CASSWGTGGSTDTQYF
TRBD1 TRBJ2-1 NA TRBV9 TGTGCCAGCAGCGTAGGGGGGACAGGTTGGAATGAGCAGTTCTTC CASSVGGTGWNEQFF
TRBD2 TRBJ2-5 once TRBV18 TGTGCCAGCTCCCCGGCCGCGGGGGAGGAGACCCAGTACTTC CASSPAAGEETQYF
NA TRBJ1-5 NA TRBV5-5 TGTGCCAGCAGCCAAACGGGCAGCAATCAGCCCCAGCATTTT CASSQTGSNQPQHF
TRBD2 TRBJ2-2 NA TRBV19 TGTGCCAGTAGTCCCCCGGGACTAGAGAACACCGGGGAGCTGTTTTTT CASSPPGLENTGELFF
TRBD2 TRBJ2-7 NA TRBV4-1 TGCGCCAGCAGCCGACAACTAGCGGGGGCTTACGAGCAGTACTTC CASSRQLAGAYEQYF
TRBD2 TRBJ2-3 NA TRBV30 TGTGCCTGGGCGGGACTAGCGGTAGAAACAGATACGCAGTATTTT CAWAGLAVETDTQYF
NA TRBJ1-3 NA TRBV9 TGTGCCAGCAGCGTAGACCCCGCCGGGGCTGGAAACACCATATATTTT CASSVDPAGAGNTIYF
NA TRBJ2-7 NA TRBV6-1 TGTGCCAGCAGTGAACCGCCGACTGCCGACGAGCAGTACTTC CASSEPPTADEQYF
NA TRBJ1-1 NA TRBV9 TGTGCCAGCAGCCCCCGGCCGGAATTGGGGACTGAAGCTTTCTTT CASSPRPELGTEAFF
NA TRBJ1-3 NA TRBV5-1 TGCGCCAGCAGCTCTGCAGGGGTCGCTGGAAACACCATATATTTT CASSSAGVAGNTIYF
NA TRBJ1-4 NA TRBV27 TGTGCCAGCAGCCCCGTTTTGGCAGGGAGGATTTTCGCAACTAATGAAAAACTGTTTTTT CASSPVLAGRIFATNEKLFF
NA TRBJ1-4 once TRBV7-2 TGTGCCAGCAGCTGGTCGGTCGCAACTAATGAAAAACTGTTTTTT CASSWSVATNEKLFF
NA TRBJ2-5 NA TRBV14 TGTGCCAGCAGCCAAATTGAAGGCGATCTGGAGACCCAGTACTTC CASSQIEGDLETQYF
NA TRBJ1-2 NA TRBV5-6 TGTGCCAGCAGCCCAGATTATGAAACAGGGAGGCGGTATGGCTACACCTTC CASSPDYETGRRYGYTF
TRBD1 TRBJ2-1 NA TRBV18 TGTGCCAGCTCAAGAGGACAGGCGGATAGAGAGCAGTTCTTC CASSRGQADREQFF